Each of the 24 T cell receptor beta chains below was sequenced from the same sample in a study of CD8 T cells in Susac syndrome. An input of about 0.45 to 1 ug of RNA was subjected to reverse transcription using random hexamers. TCRdb processed the immunoSEQ multiplex PCR reads anew with MiXCR; each CDR3 protein has one entry. The data contain about 160,000 distinct CDR3 sequences, 95% to 96% of them singletons. Sample: CD4+ T cells from PBMCs. All receptors come from a human donor with Susac syndrome.

The chain uses TRBV7-2 and TRBJ2-3; D gene uncertain. This CDR3 has 14 residues. V lost 5 bases, J lost 2 bases, and 11 bases lay in between. Germline loops: CDR1 SGHTA, CDR2 FQGNSA. DNA for the CDR3: TGTGCCAGCAGCCCACCCCCCAACACAGATACGCAGTATTTT. Its translation: CASSPPPNTDTQYF. Variable domain in full (rest from reference TRBV7-2 and TRBJ2-3): GAGVSQSPSNKVTEKGKDVELRCDPISGHTALYWYRQSLGQGLEFLIYFQGNSAPDKSGLPSDRFSAERTGGSVSTLTIQRTQQEDSAVYLCASSPPPNTDTQYFGPGTRLTVL.

The chain carries TRBV20-1 and TRBJ2-7; 8 bases match TRBD2. Per germline, CDR1 DFQATT and CDR2 SNEGSKA (reference sequence). Trimming cost V 0 bases and J 4 bases; bases outside gene matches: 8. CDR3 length: 15 residues. CDR3 bases: TGCAGTGCTAGAGATTTACGGGAGGGCCGTTACGAGCAGTACTTC. Its translation is CSARDLREGRYEQYF.

The chain carries TRBV6-2 or TRBV6-3 and TRBJ2-1, with 9 nucleotides matching TRBD2. Germline V gives CDR1 MNHEY, CDR2 SVGEGT. Losses at the gene ends were 0 bases for V and 3 bases for J; bases not matched to a gene: 0. This CDR3 spans 15 amino acids. The CDR3 nucleotides read TGTGCCAGCAGTTACTCGACTAGCGGCTACAATGAGCAGTTCTTC. It specifies CASSYSTSGYNEQFF.

The chain links TRBV5-1 to TRBJ1-1; D gene unclear. The CDR3 runs to 12 residues. The germline V and J ends were trimmed by 5 bases and 1 base, with 6 bases remaining between them. The germline V gene encodes CDR1 SGHRS and CDR2 YFSETQ. In nucleotides, the CDR3 is TGCGCCAGCAGGGTAGAGAACACTGAAGCTTTCTTT. It encodes CASRVENTEAFF.

J is TRBJ2-2 and V is TRBV6-1; 9 bases are a match to TRBD1. This CDR3 contains 17 residues. The junction had 15 bases not matched to a gene; V was cut back by 6 bases and J by 7 bases. Germline CDR1 reads MNHNS; CDR2 reads SASEGT. The CDR3 DNA sequence: TGTGCCAGCAGCAAATTACCGGGACAGGGAGGTATCGGGGAGCTGTTTTTT. It is translated as CASSKLPGQGGIGELFF.

The rearrangement uses TRBV30 and TRBJ2-3, with 8 bases that match TRBD2. Germline-derived CDR1 and CDR2 are GTSNPN and SVGIG (reference sequence). CDR3 length equals 16 residues. The V segment lost 0 bases and the J segment 0 bases; nucleotides outside the gene matches: 5. This chain's CDR3 is CAWSVGSSGSTDTQYF. The CDR3 DNA reads TGTGCCTGGAGTGTAGGCTCTAGCGGGAGCACAGATACGCAGTATTTT.

The chain couples TRBV30 to TRBJ2-1; D remains ambiguous. Germline V lookup: CDR1 GTSNPN, CDR2 SVGIG (reference sequence). V lost 3 bases, J lost 12 bases, and 15 bases lay in between. The CDR3 has 12 residues. CDR3 loop: CAWRVSEAGQFF. CDR3 bases: TGTGCCTGGAGGGTGTCCGAGGCTGGGCAGTTCTTC.

This rearrangement joins TRBV3-1 to TRBJ1-3; TRBD1 aligns across 8 bases. This CDR3 comprises 17 residues. Germline CDR1 LGHDT, CDR2 YNNKEL (reference sequence). The V segment lost 6 bases and the J segment 0 bases; nucleotides outside the gene matches: 10. CDR3 coding DNA: TGTGCCAGCAGTCTAGACCAGGACAGGGTCTCTGGAAACACCATATATTTT. Protein sequence: CASSLDQDRVSGNTIYF.

The chain uses TRBV4-1 and TRBJ1-2; D is unresolved. CDR3 size: 14 residues. CDR1 is MGHRA and CDR2 is YSYEKL in the germline V gene. Trimming cost V 0 bases and J 8 bases, with 13 bases left between them. The CDR3 here is CASSQEFPVAGYTF. CDR3 sequence (DNA): TGCGCCAGCAGCCAAGAGTTTCCTGTAGCCGGCTACACCTTC.

The rearrangement joins TRBV20-1 to TRBJ2-7; the match to TRBD2 covers 7 bases. Per the germline V gene, CDR1 is DFQATT and CDR2 is SNEGSKA (reference sequence). CDR3 length equals 14 residues. Germline trimming cut 3 bases from V and 10 bases from J; bases unmatched to any gene: 15. CDR3 DNA: TGCAGTGCTAGGGGACTACCCCCAGCTACGAAACAGTACTTC. It encodes CSARGLPPATKQYF.

The chain is built from TRBV27 and TRBJ2-7; 9 nucleotides line up with TRBD1. CDR1 is MNHEY and CDR2 is SMNVEV in the germline V gene (reference sequence). The length of the CDR3 is 14 residues. The V gene end was trimmed by 6 bases and the J gene end by 1 base; junction bases not matched to a gene: 4. The CDR3 coding sequence is TGTGCCAGCAGACTAGGACAGGGGTCCTACGAGCAGTACTTC. Protein: CASRLGQGSYEQYF.

This chain uses TRBV29-1 with TRBJ1-5; D is unclear. The CDR3 runs to 13 residues. The V end lost 6 bases, the J end lost 3 bases, and 12 bases lay between the germline ends. Germline values: CDR1 SQVTM, CDR2 ANQGSEA. The CDR3 DNA follows: TGCAGCGTCCTCACGGACCTCAATCAGCCCCAGCATTTT. Translation: CSVLTDLNQPQHF. Variable domain in full (rest from reference TRBV29-1 and TRBJ1-5): SAVISQKPSRDICQRGTSLTIQCQVDSQVTMMFWYRQQPGQSLTLIATANQGSEATYESGFVIDKFPISRPNLTFSTLTVSNMSPEDSSIYLCSVLTDLNQPQHFGDGTRLSIL.

The J gene is TRBJ2-3, the V gene TRBV4-2; TRBD2 might be the D (5 bases). Deletions cut 6 bases from V and 0 bases from J, with 10 bases between. The CDR3 has 14 residues. Per germline, CDR1 LGHNA and CDR2 YNFKEQ. The CDR3 reads CASRMGGSTDTQYF. The CDR3 DNA is TGTGCCAGCAGGATGGGCGGGAGCACAGATACGCAGTATTTT.

The chain combines TRBV21-1 with TRBJ2-5; TRBD1 was called by the table and not checked on the DNA. TRBV21-1 is described as a pseudogene. CDR3 size: 16 residues. The CDR3 DNA sequence: TGTGCCAGCAGTACAACGGGGGACGCAGGGAAAGATACCCAGTACTTC. Residues: CASSTTGDAGKDTQYF.

The count of this clonotype is one. The CDR3 DNA sequence: TGTGCCAGCAGCGTAGCGGGACTGTATGGCTACACCTTC. Translating it yields CASSVAGLYGYTF. This rearrangement joins TRBV9 to TRBJ1-2; TRBD1 might be the D (5 bases). Germline CDR1 reads SGDLS; CDR2 reads YYNGEE. The V and J ends lost 0 bases and 5 bases respectively, with 8 bases between them. This CDR3 spans 13 amino acids.

Only one count was recorded for this clonotype. The chain recombines TRBV29-1 with TRBJ1-1; D gene unclear. The V and J ends lost 4 bases and 5 bases respectively, with 17 bases between them. The CDR3 runs 14 residues. Germline V gives CDR1 SQVTM, CDR2 ANQGSEA. CDR3 coding DNA: TGCAGCGTTGGGACCGCTACTCCGGGTACTGAAGCTTTCTTT. Translation gives CSVGTATPGTEAFF.

The chain is built from TRBV12-3 or TRBV12-4 and TRBJ1-5; 8 bases line up with TRBD1. Trimming took 5 bases from V and 6 from J; bases not matched to a gene: 3. The CDR3 consists of 13 residues. CDR3 residues: CASSPDRVQPQHF. The CDR3, as DNA: TGTGCCAGCAGTCCGGACAGGGTTCAGCCCCAGCATTTT.

This sequence joins TRBV29-1 and TRBJ2-3; D remains ambiguous. V was pared by 4 bases and J by 5 bases, with 4 bases between. The germline V gene has CDR1 SQVTM and CDR2 ANQGSEA. This CDR3 spans 10 amino acids. The CDR3 loop reads CSVAQDTQYF. The CDR3 nucleotides are TGCAGCGTTGCTCAAGATACGCAGTATTTT.

The gene calls are TRBV15 and TRBJ2-7; 10 bases fit TRBD2. Germline-derived CDR1 and CDR2 are LNHNV and YYDKDF (reference sequence). The CDR3 extends over 15 amino acids. Unmatched junction bases numbered 2, after V lost 3 bases and J lost 0 bases. CDR3: CATSSTSGTSYEQYF. Written as DNA, the CDR3 is TGTGCCACCAGCAGTACTAGCGGGACCTCCTACGAGCAGTACTTC.

The chain combines TRBV3-1 with TRBJ2-1; D uncertain. This CDR3 contains 13 residues. Germline V CDR1 and CDR2: LGHDT, YNNKEL (reference sequence). Trimming pared 1 base from V and 7 bases from J, leaving 8 bases between. CDR3 sequence reads: CASSQGQKNEQFF. Written as DNA, the CDR3 is TGTGCCAGCAGCCAAGGTCAGAAGAATGAGCAGTTCTTC.

The chain couples TRBV20-1 to TRBJ2-7; D perhaps matches TRBD2 (7 bases). The CDR3 loop spans 13 amino acids. V was clipped by 1 base and J by 3 bases, with 10 bases between them. Germline V gene sequence: CDR1 DFQATT, CDR2 SNEGSKA (reference sequence). The CDR3, as DNA: TGCAGTGCTAGAGCGGGGGGCGTCTACGAGCAGTACTTC. Translating gives CSARAGGVYEQYF.

This clonotype was recorded once. CDR3 sequence (DNA): TGTGCCAGCTCACCACCGGGCTTCGGGACATTGTCCTACGAGCAGTACTTC. It encodes CASSPPGFGTLSYEQYF. The chain uses TRBV18 and TRBJ2-7; D might be TRBD1 (6 bases). Germline V lookup: CDR1 KGHSH, CDR2 LQKENI. The CDR3 sequence is 17 residues long. V lost 0 bases to trimming and J lost 1 base, with 16 bases between them.

The chain has TRBV3-1 and TRBJ2-6; D is possibly TRBD1 (6 bases). This CDR3 is built from 16 residues. Per the germline V gene, CDR1 is LGHDT and CDR2 is YNNKEL (reference sequence). Trimming pared 3 bases from V and 1 base from J, leaving 10 bases between. In nucleotides, the CDR3 is TGTGCCAGCAGCCAGGGGGCCAGATCTGGGGCCAACGTCCTGACTTTC. This codes for CASSQGARSGANVLTF.

This chain uses TRBV12-3 or TRBV12-4 with TRBJ2-5; no clear D gene. This CDR3 contains 13 residues. With 3 bases removed from V and 7 bases from J, the gap between germline ends came to 12 bases. The CDR3 nucleotides read TGTGCCAGCAGTTTCGACGACTCTGGGACCCAGTACTTC. Its protein is CASSFDDSGTQYF.